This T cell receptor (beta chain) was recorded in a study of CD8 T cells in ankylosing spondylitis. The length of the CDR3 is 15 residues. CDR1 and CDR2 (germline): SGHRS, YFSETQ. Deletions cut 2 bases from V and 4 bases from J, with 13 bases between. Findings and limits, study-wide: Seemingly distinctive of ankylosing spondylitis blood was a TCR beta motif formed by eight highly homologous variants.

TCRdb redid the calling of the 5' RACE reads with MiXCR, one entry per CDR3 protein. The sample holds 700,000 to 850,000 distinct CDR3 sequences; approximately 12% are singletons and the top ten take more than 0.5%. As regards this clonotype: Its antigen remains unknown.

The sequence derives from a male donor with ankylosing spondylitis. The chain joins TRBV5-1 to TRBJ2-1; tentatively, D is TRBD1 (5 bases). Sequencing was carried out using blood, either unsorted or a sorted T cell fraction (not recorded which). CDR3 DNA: TGCGCCAGCAGCTTTCAGGGTAGGGAATACAATGAGCAGTTCTTC. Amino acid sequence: CASSFQGREYNEQFF.